This TCR beta chain was retrieved from a study of cytomegalovirus exposure and HLA in healthy donors. A multiplex PCR was run with 60 Vbeta primers and 13 Jbeta primers. Profiled with immunoSEQ multiplex PCR; TCRdb holds only in-frame clones, not every one. This table has some 140,000 clones, about four fifths appearing once. This clone has more than one count but fewer than ten. Germline CDR1 reads MGHDK; CDR2 reads SYGVNS. The CDR3 extends over 13 amino acids. The V end lost 4 bases, the J end lost 4 bases, and 10 bases lay between the germline ends. This TCR came from a man between 18 and 29 years old in good health and CMV-seronegative. What was sequenced was PBMCs. The chain recombines TRBV25-1 with TRBJ1-1, with a possible D match to TRBD1 (5 bases). CDR3: CASSGGSSTEAFF. CDR3 DNA: TGTGCCAGCAGTGGGGGCTCGAGCACTGAAGCTTTCTTT.